This TCR beta chain was identified during a study of blood T cell repertoires in COVID-19. V was pared by 6 bases and J by 0 bases, with 5 bases of the junction left unmatched. Germline V CDR1 and CDR2: MNHEY, SVGAGI. CDR3 length: 15 amino acids. This clone was counted once. Profiling relied on immunoSEQ multiplex PCR, and the TCRdb table lists in-frame clones only, not all of them. The table has 160,000 or so clones, around 83% seen once. V and J are TRBV6-5 and TRBJ1-1; TRBD1 matches 9 bases. Material: PBMCs or T cells enriched from blood (not recorded which). The receptor was isolated from a man in his forties or fifties who had recovered from COVID-19. The CDR3 here is CASRSGTGMNTEAFF. The CDR3 DNA sequence: TGTGCCAGCAGGTCCGGGACAGGGATGAACACTGAAGCTTTCTTT.